This TCR beta chain was found in a study of patients and donors after allogeneic stem cell transplantation. TCRdb passed the RT-PCR reads through MiXCR, listing each CDR3 protein once. This table has about a million distinct CDR3 sequences, approximately 19% appearing once. This clonotype has a handful of counts. Material: blood, either unsorted or a sorted T cell fraction (not recorded which). This clonotype was sampled from a human donor who was either an allogeneic HSCT recipient or a stem cell or donor lymphocyte infusion donor (not recorded which). It is not recorded whose cells these are; they may come from a transplant donor.

The CDR3, as DNA: TGTGCCAGTAGCCCGGGACAGGGCGTTGGTGAGCAGTTCTTC. This encodes CASSPGQGVGEQFF. The chain uses TRBV19 and TRBJ2-1; 9 bases are a match to TRBD1. Germline CDR1 LNHDA, CDR2 SQIVND (reference sequence). The CDR3 runs 14 residues. Trimming at V came to 6 bases and at J to 9 bases, leaving 9 bases not matched to a gene. Full variable domain (remainder filled in from reference TRBV19 and TRBJ2-1): DGGITQSPKYLFRKEGQNVTLSCEQNLNHDAMYWYRQDPGQGLRLIYYSQIVNDFQKGDIAEGYSVSREKKESFPLTVTSAQKNPTAFYLCASSPGQGVGEQFFGPGTRLTVL.